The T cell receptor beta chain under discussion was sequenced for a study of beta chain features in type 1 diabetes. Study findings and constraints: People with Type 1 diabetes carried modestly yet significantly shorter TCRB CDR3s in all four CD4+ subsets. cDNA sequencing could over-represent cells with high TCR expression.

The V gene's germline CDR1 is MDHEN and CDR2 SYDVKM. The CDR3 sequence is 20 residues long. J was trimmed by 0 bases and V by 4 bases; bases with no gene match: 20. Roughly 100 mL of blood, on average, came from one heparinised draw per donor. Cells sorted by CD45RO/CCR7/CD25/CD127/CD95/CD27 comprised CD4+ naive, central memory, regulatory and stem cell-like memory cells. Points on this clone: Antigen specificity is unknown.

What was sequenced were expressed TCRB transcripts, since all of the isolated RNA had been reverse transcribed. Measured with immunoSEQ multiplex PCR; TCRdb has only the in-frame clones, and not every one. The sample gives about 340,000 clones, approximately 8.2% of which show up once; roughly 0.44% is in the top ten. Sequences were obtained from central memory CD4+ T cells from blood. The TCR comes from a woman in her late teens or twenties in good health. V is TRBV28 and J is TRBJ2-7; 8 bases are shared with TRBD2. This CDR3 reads CASSSPFLAGGTKSSYEQYF. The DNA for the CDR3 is TGTGCCAGCAGTTCCCCATTTTTGGCGGGAGGAACAAAGAGCTCCTACGAGCAGTACTTC. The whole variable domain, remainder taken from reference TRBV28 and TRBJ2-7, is DVKVTQSSRYLVKRTGEKVFLECVQDMDHENMFWYRQDPGLGLRLIYFSYDVKMKEKGDIPEGYSVSREKKERFSLILESASTNQTSMYLCASSSPFLAGGTKSSYEQYFGPGTRLTVT.